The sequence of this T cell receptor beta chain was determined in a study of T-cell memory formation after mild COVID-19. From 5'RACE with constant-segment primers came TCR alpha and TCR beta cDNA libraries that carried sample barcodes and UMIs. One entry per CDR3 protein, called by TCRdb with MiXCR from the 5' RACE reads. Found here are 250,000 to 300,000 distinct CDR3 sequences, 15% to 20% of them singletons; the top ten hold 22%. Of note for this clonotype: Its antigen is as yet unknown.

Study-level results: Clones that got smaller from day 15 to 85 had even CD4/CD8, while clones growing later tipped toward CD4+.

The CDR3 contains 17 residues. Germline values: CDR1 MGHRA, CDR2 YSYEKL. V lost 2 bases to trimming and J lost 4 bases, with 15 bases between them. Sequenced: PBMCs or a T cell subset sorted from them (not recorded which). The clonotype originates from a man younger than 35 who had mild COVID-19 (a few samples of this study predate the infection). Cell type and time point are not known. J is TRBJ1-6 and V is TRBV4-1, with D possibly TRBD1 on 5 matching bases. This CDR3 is CASSQWRKGFYNSPLHF. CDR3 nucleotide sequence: TGCGCCAGCAGCCAATGGCGGAAGGGGTTTTATAATTCACCCCTCCACTTT.